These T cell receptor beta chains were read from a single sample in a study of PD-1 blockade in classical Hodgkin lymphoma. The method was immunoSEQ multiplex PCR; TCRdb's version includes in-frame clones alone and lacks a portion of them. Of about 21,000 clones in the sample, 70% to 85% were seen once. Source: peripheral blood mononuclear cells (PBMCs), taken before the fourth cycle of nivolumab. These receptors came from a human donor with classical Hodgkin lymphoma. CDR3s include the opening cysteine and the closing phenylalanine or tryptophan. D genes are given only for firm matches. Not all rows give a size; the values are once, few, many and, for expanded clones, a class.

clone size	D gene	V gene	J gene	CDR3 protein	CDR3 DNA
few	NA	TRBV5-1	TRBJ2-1	CASSGVLADSYNEQFF	TGCGCCAGCAGCGGAGTACTAGCAGATTCCTACAATGAGCAGTTCTTC
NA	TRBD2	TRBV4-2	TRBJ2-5	CASTPAAGGQETQYF	TGTGCCAGCACCCCGGCAGCGGGAGGCCAAGAGACCCAGTACTTC
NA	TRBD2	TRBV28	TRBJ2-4	CASSPTGTGSLAGGFIQYF	TGTGCCAGCAGTCCTACCGGGACAGGGTCTCTAGCGGGAGGATTCATTCAGTACTTC
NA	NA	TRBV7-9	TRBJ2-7	CASSSGTLLYEQYF	TGTGCCAGCAGCTCCGGGACACTTCTTTACGAGCAGTACTTC
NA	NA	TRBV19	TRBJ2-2	CASTPRSYPTGELFF	TGTGCCAGTACCCCACGGAGTTATCCCACCGGGGAGCTGTTTTTT
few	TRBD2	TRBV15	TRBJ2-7	CATSRGLGGSTYEQYF	TGTGCCACCAGCAGAGGCTTGGGGGGGTCTACCTACGAGCAGTACTTC
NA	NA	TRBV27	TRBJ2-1	CASSFGGSEQFF	TGTGCCAGCAGTTTCGGGGGTAGTGAGCAGTTCTTC
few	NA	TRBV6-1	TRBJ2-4	CASSGGDFSLRNIQYF	TGTGCCAGCAGTGGAGGAGATTTTAGTTTAAGAAACATTCAGTACTTC
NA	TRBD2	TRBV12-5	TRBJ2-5	CASASGTSGRGSETQYF	TGTGCTAGTGCCTCCGGGACTAGCGGGAGAGGGTCAGAGACCCAGTACTTC
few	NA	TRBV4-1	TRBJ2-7	CASSHRAGTGVLAGRDEQYF	TGCGCCAGCAGCCACCGAGCCGGGACAGGGGTACTAGCGGGAAGGGACGAGCAGTACTTC
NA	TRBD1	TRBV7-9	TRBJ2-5	CASSTGAGETQYF	TGTGCCAGCAGCACAGGGGCCGGGGAGACCCAGTACTTC
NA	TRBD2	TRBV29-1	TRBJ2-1	CSAYGTSGKNEQFF	TGCAGCGCTTACGGGACTAGCGGGAAAAATGAGCAGTTCTTC
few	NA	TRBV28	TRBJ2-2	CASSSGRNTGELFF	TGTGCCAGCAGTTCAGGAAGAAACACCGGGGAGCTGTTTTTT
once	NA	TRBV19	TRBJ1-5	CASSGRQGNQPQHF	TGTGCCAGTAGTGGGCGACAAGGCAATCAGCCCCAGCATTTT
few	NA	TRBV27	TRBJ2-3	CASKLIGVDTQYF	TGTGCCAGCAAACTAATAGGTGTAGATACGCAGTATTTT
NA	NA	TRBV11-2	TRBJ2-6	CASSLAGANVLTF	TGTGCCAGCAGCTTAGCTGGGGCCAACGTCCTGACTTTC